This is a list of T cell receptor beta chains from one sample in a study of blood T cell repertoires in COVID-19. The protocol was immunoSEQ multiplex PCR, while the TCRdb copy is restricted to in-frame clones and leaves out a portion. The sample lists around 130,000 clones; more than 70% were seen once. Sequencing input: peripheral blood. These TCRs come from a human donor in a cohort sampled during active COVID-19. CDR3s include the opening cysteine and the closing phenylalanine or tryptophan. The D gene is left open where the match is weak. Expanded clones are given a class, and other clones once, few, many or no size at all.

d_call cdr3_length j_call clone_size v_call cdr3_aa cdr3_nt
NA 15 TRBJ1-5 once TRBV7-9 CASSLALTGHQPQHF TGTGCCAGCAGCTTAGCGTTAACAGGGCATCAGCCCCAGCATTTT
NA 14 TRBJ1-2 NA TRBV2 CASSEVSANYGYTF TGTGCCAGCAGTGAAGTATCAGCTAACTATGGCTACACCTTC
TRBD1 16 TRBJ1-1 once TRBV3-1/TRBV3-2 CASSHGRTGLNTEAFF TGTGCCAGCAGCCATGGTCGGACAGGGTTGAACACTGAAGCTTTCTTT
TRBD1 15 TRBJ1-1 NA TRBV2 CASRGGQGPNTEAFF TGTGCCAGCAGGGGGGGACAGGGGCCAAACACTGAAGCTTTCTTT
TRBD1 15 TRBJ1-1 NA TRBV4-3 CASSQLGQGITEAFF TGCGCCAGCAGCCAGTTAGGACAGGGGATCACTGAAGCTTTCTTT
NA 17 TRBJ2-7 NA TRBV7-2 CASSPIFMTELPYEQYF TGTGCCAGCAGCCCCATATTTATGACAGAACTGCCCTACGAGCAGTACTTC
TRBD2 16 TRBJ2-1 once TRBV19 CASSPVSGRAVPEQFF TGTGCCAGCTCCCCGGTTAGCGGGAGGGCCGTACCTGAGCAGTTCTTC
NA 13 TRBJ1-3 NA TRBV7-3 CASSQTAGNTIYF TGTGCCAGCAGTCAGACAGCTGGAAACACCATATATTTT
NA 14 TRBJ1-2 NA TRBV5-1 CASSLKTEPYGYTF TGCGCCAGCAGCTTAAAGACAGAGCCTTATGGCTACACCTTC
NA 14 TRBJ1-1 NA TRBV3-1/TRBV3-2 CASSQDNLRGTAFF TGTGCCAGCAGCCAAGATAATCTTAGGGGTACGGCTTTCTTT
NA 14 TRBJ2-5 NA TRBV11-2 CASSSDRLPETQYF TGTGCCAGCAGCTCCGACCGACTTCCAGAGACCCAGTACTTC
NA 15 TRBJ1-5 once TRBV28 CASSLWGADHQPQHF TGTGCCAGCAGTTTATGGGGGGCGGACCATCAGCCCCAGCATTTT
NA 17 TRBJ1-6 NA TRBV7-5 CARSPMRRVGGNSPLHF TGTGCCAGAAGCCCCATGAGGAGGGTTGGGGGAAATTCACCCCTCCACTTT
NA 15 TRBJ2-1 NA TRBV7-6 CASSLREEVTNEQFF TGTGCCAGCAGCTTACGTGAGGAGGTTACCAATGAGCAGTTCTTC